The 8 T cell receptor beta chains presented below share a single source sample, sequenced in a study of T cell repertoires in cytomegalovirus infection. TCRdb redid the calling of the reads with MiXCR, one entry per CDR3 protein. Altogether over 150,000 distinct CDR3 sequences are present, approximately 19% being singletons, with the ten largest covering about 3%. The material sequenced was PBMCs. The source is a human donor in good health (CMV status not recorded). Some clones in this sample may be carry-over from other donors' samples.

This chain connects TRBV25-1 to TRBJ1-5; D unclear. The CDR3 is 14 residues long. V gave up 3 bases and J gave up 0 bases, with 6 bases separating them. In germline, CDR1 is MGHDK, CDR2 SYGVNS. CDR3 sequence reads: CASSDAISNQPQHF. CDR3 nucleotide sequence: TGTGCCAGCAGTGACGCCATTAGCAATCAGCCCCAGCATTTT.

Comment on this clonotype: The germline gene is not matched at one end of the junction; a read error may be the cause. In DNA form, the CDR3 reads TGTGCCAGCAGTGAGCGAAGACAGGGGAGGTACGCCTTC. Translation gives CASSERRQGRYAF. The chain is built from TRBV6-1 and TRBJ1-2, with TRBD1 identical over 8 bases. CDR1 is MNHNS, CDR2 SASEGT, per germline. The CDR3 extends over 13 amino acids.

This chain connects TRBV2 to TRBJ2-1; 15 nucleotides match TRBD2. This CDR3 region has 16 residues. With 6 bases clipped from V and 6 bases from J, the junction kept 6 bases outside the gene matches. Per germline, CDR1 SNHLY and CDR2 FYNNEI. The CDR3 nucleotides read TGTGCCAGCAGGTCCAGGACTAGCGGGGGGGCCAATGAGCAGTTCTTC. This translates into CASRSRTSGGANEQFF.

V gene TRBV20-1 combines with J gene TRBJ1-1; tentatively, D is TRBD1 (5 bases). Trimming stripped 6 bases from V and 3 bases from J, with 14 bases between. This CDR3 has 13 amino acids. The germline CDR1 and CDR2 sequences are DFQATT and SNEGSKA (reference sequence). CDR3 sequence: CSAFGGFDTEAFF. CDR3 nucleotide sequence: TGCAGTGCGTTCGGGGGATTTGACACTGAAGCTTTCTTT.

The chain employs TRBV6-6 and TRBJ1-5; unclear D gene. This CDR3 region has 14 residues. Deletions cut 5 bases from V and 3 bases from J, with 11 bases between. Germline CDR1 is MNHNY and CDR2 is SVGAGI (reference sequence). The CDR3 sequence is CASSDGLANQPQHF. CDR3 in DNA: TGTGCCAGCAGTGACGGCCTTGCCAATCAGCCCCAGCATTTT.

The chain joins TRBV6-1 to TRBJ1-1, with unresolved D. CDR1 is MNHNS and CDR2 is SASEGT in the germline V gene. V dropped 5 bases and J dropped 7 bases, with 20 bases sitting between them. The CDR3 has 15 amino acids. For the CDR3, the DNA is TGTGCCAGCAGTTGGGCAGGAGGCGGGTTGGGTGAAGCTTTCTTT. Amino acids: CASSWAGGGLGEAFF.

This clonotype was detected a few times. The chain joins TRBV25-1 to TRBJ1-1, with 8 positions matching TRBD1. The CDR3 is 14 residues long. Germline loops: CDR1 MGHDK, CDR2 SYGVNS. The J segment lost 4 bases and the V segment lost 4 bases, leaving 5 bases of the junction unmatched. This CDR3 reads CASSGYRGATEAFF. The CDR3 region has the DNA TGTGCCAGCAGTGGCTACAGGGGGGCCACTGAAGCTTTCTTT.

The rearrangement uses TRBV15 and TRBJ2-5; 7 nucleotides align to TRBD1. CDR1 LNHNV and CDR2 YYDKDF come from the germline V gene (reference sequence). This CDR3 is 16 amino acids long. Losses at the gene ends were 3 bases for V and 4 bases for J; bases not matched to a gene: 11. The CDR3 loop is CATSRRTTGVGETQYF. CDR3 sequence (DNA): TGTGCCACCAGCAGGAGAACTACAGGGGTCGGAGAGACCCAGTACTTC.